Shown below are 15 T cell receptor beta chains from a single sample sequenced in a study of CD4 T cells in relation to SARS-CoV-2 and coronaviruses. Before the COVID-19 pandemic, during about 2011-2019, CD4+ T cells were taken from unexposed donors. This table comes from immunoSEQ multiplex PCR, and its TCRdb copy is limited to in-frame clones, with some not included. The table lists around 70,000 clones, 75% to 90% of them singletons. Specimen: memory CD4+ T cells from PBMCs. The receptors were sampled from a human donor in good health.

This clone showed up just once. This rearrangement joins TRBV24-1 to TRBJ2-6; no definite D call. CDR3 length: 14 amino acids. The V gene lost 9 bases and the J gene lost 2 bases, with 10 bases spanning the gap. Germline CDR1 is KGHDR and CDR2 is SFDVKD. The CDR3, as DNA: TGTGCCACCCACAGCTCGCCTGGGGCCAACGTCCTGACTTTC. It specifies CATHSSPGANVLTF.

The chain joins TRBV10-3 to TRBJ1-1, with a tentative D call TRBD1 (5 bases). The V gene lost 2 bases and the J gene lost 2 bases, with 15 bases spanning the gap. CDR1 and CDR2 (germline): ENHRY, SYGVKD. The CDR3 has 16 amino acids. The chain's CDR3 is CAISERRGRLNTEAFF. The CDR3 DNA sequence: TGTGCCATCAGTGAGAGGAGGGGCCGGCTCAACACTGAAGCTTTCTTT.

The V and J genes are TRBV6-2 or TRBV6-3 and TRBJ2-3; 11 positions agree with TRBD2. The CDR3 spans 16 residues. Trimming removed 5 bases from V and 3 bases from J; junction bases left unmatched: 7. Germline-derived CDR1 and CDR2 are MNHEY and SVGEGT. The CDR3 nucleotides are TGTGCCAGCAGTGACTTGACTAGCGGGGTAACAGATACGCAGTATTTT. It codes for CASSDLTSGVTDTQYF.

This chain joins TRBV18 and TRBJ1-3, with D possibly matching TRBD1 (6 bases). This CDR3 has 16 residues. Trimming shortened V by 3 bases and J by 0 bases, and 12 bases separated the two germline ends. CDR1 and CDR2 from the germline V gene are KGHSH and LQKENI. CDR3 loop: CASSPIQGLSGNTIYF. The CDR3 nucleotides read TGTGCCAGCTCACCGATACAGGGTCTCTCTGGAAACACCATATATTTT.

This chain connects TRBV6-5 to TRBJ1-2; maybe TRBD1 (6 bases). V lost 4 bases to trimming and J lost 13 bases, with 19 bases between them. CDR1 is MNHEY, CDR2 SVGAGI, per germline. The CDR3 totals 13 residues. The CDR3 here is CASSLPGASGLTF. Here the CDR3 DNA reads TGTGCCAGCAGTTTGCCAGGGGCCTCTGGACTCACCTTC.

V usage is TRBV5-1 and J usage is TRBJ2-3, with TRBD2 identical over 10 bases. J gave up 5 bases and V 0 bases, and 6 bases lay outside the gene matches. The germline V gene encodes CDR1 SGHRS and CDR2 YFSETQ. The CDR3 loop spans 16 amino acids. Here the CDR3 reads CASSLVLAGVGDTQYF. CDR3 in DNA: TGCGCCAGCAGCTTGGTTCTAGCGGGAGTGGGAGATACGCAGTATTTT.

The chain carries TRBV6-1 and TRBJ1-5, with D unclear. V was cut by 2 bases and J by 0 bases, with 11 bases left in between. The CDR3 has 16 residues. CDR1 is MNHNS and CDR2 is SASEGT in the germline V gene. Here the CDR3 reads CASSEKASYSNQPQHF. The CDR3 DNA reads TGTGCCAGCAGTGAAAAGGCCAGTTATAGCAATCAGCCCCAGCATTTT.

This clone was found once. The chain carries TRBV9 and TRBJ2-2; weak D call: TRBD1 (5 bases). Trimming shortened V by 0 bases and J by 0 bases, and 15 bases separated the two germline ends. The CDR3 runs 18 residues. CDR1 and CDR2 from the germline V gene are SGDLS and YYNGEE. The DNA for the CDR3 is TGTGCCAGCAGCGTAGGGACATCAAAAAAAACGAACACCGGGGAGCTGTTTTTT. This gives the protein CASSVGTSKKTNTGELFF.

The CDR3 sequence is CASSLVLAGGYNEQFF. The CDR3 DNA reads TGTGCCAGCAGCTTAGTACTAGCGGGAGGCTACAATGAGCAGTTCTTC. The V and J genes are TRBV11-3 and TRBJ2-1, with 12 positions matching TRBD2. The V and J ends lost 1 base and 3 bases, in that order; junction bases with no gene match: 1. The CDR3 runs 16 residues. The germline CDR1 and CDR2 sequences are SGHNT and YENEEA. The complete variable domain, with remaining parts taken from reference TRBV11-3 and TRBJ2-1, reads EAGVVQSPRYKIIEKKQPVAFWCNPISGHNTLYWYLQNLGQGPELLIRYENEEAVDDSQLPKDRFSAERLKGVDSTLKIQPAELGDSAVYLCASSLVLAGGYNEQFFGPGTRLTVL.

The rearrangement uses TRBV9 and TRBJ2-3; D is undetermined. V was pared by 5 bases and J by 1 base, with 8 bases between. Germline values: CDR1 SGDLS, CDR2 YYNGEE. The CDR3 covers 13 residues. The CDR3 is CASRAEGTDTQYF. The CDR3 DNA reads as TGTGCCAGCAGGGCTGAGGGCACAGATACGCAGTATTTT.

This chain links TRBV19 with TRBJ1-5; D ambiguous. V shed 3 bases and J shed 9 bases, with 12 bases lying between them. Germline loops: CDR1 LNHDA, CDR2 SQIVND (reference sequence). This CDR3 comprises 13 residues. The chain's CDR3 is CASSIPGSGPQHF. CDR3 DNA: TGTGCCAGTAGTATCCCGGGGTCAGGGCCCCAGCATTTT.

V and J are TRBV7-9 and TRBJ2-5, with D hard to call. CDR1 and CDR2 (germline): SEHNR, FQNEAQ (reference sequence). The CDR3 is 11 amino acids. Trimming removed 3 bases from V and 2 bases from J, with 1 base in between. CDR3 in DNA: TGTGCCAGCAGCTTTCAAGAGACCCAGTACTTC. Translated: CASSFQETQYF.

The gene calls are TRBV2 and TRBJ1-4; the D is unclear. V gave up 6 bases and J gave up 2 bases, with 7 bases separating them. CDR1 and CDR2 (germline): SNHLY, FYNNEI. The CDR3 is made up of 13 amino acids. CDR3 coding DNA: TGTGCCAGCAGGTGGACGACTAATGAAAAACTGTTTTTT. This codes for CASRWTTNEKLFF.

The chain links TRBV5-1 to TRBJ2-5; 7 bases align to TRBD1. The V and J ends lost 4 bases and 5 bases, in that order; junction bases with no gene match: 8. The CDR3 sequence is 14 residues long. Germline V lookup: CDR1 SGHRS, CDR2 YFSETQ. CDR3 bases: TGCGCCAGCAGCCTAACGACAGGGCGGGAGACCCAGTACTTC. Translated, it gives CASSLTTGRETQYF.

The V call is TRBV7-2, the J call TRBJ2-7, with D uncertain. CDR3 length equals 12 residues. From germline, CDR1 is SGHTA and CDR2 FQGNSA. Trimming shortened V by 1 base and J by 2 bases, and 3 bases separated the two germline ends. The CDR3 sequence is CASSLGAYEQYF. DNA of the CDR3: TGTGCCAGCAGCTTAGGGGCCTACGAGCAGTACTTC.